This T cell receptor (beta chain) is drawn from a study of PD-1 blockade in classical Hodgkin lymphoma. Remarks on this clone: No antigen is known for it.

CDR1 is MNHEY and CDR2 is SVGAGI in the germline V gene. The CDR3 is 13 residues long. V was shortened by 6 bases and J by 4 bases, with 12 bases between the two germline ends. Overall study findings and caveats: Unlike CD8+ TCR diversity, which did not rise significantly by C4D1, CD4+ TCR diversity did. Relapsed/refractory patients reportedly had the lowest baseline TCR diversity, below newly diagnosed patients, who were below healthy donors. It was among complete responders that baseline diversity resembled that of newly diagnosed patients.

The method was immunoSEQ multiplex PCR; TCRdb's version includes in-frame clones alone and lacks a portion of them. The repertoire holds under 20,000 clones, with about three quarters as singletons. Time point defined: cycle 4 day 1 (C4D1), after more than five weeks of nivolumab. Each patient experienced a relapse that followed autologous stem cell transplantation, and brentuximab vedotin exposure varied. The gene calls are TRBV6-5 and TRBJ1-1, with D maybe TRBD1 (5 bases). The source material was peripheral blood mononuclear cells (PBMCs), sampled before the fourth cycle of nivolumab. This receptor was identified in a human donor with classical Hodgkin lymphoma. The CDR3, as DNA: TGTGCCAGCAGCCGGGACCTCCGCACTGAAGCTTTCTTT. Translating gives CASSRDLRTEAFF.